The rows below give T cell receptor beta chains drawn from one sample of a study of T cell responses to AZD1222 COVID-19 vaccine. This table comes from immunoSEQ multiplex PCR, and its TCRdb copy is limited to in-frame clones, with some not included. Among fewer than 120,000 clones, about nine tenths were seen once, and the ten largest hold roughly 7%. Sequenced here: peripheral blood, sampled on day 0 of AZD1222 vaccination. The source of these receptors is an adult in good health. The CDR3 runs from the conserved cysteine through the conserved F or W. A D gene is named only where the DNA matches it firmly. The size field is filled for only some rows; it gives once, few, many or a size class.

size	V	length	D	J	DNA	CDR3
NA	TRBV19	15	TRBD1	TRBJ1-1	TGTGCCAGTATTAGACAGGGTTTAAAGAACACTGAAGCTTTCTTT	CASIRQGLKNTEAFF
NA	TRBV19	15	NA	TRBJ1-1	TGTGCCAGTAGTATAGGAACAGCTATGAACACTGAAGCTTTCTTT	CASSIGTAMNTEAFF
NA	TRBV18	13	NA	TRBJ1-1	TGTGCCAGCTCCGAGGGACAGAACACTGAAGCTTTCTTT	CASSEGQNTEAFF
NA	TRBV7-2	16	NA	TRBJ2-7	TGTGCCAGCAGCTTAGGGGGGGGGCAGGTGAGACACGAGCAGTACTTC	CASSLGGGQVRHEQYF
NA	TRBV30	12	NA	TRBJ1-2	TGTGCCTGGAGTGCTGGACGGGTCCTTACTCGCTTC	CAWSAGRVLTRF
NA	TRBV5-4	15	NA	TRBJ2-3	TGTGCCAGCAGCTTGGCGGGGGCCCACACAGATACGCAGTATTTT	CASSLAGAHTDTQYF
large	TRBV20-1	13	NA	TRBJ2-7	TGCAGTGCTAGTAAGATACCCTCCTACGAGCAGTACTTC	CSASKIPSYEQYF
NA	TRBV7-9	14	NA	TRBJ1-2	TGTGCCAGCAGCTTAGCGCCAGTCAACTATGGCTACACCTTC	CASSLAPVNYGYTF
NA	TRBV27	15	NA	TRBJ1-2	TGTGCCAGCAGTTTATCGAGCGCAGAATCCTATGGCTACACCTTC	CASSLSSAESYGYTF
NA	TRBV28	16	TRBD2	TRBJ2-1	TGTGCCAGCAGTTCGACTGGGGGGGGACTCTACAATGAGCAGTTCTTC	CASSSTGGGLYNEQFF
NA	TRBV28	14	NA	TRBJ1-2	TGTGCCAGCAGCACTCCGGGACGGATAAATGGCTACACCTTC	CASSTPGRINGYTF
NA	TRBV19	17	TRBD1	TRBJ1-1	TGTGCCAGTAGTATAGCCCCCGAGACAGGGGGAAGTACTGAAGCTTTCTTT	CASSIAPETGGSTEAFF
NA	TRBV7-8	14	NA	TRBJ1-3	TGTGCCAGCAGCTCTAGGGGCTCTGGAAACACCATATATTTT	CASSSRGSGNTIYF
NA	TRBV11-2	14	NA	TRBJ2-1	TGTGCCAGCAGCTTCCCCCACAGCATCAATGAGCAGTTCTTC	CASSFPHSINEQFF
NA	TRBV10-3	12	TRBD1	TRBJ1-2	TGTGCCTCCGGACAGGGCGGCTATGGCTACACCTTC	CASGQGGYGYTF
NA	TRBV3-1/TRBV3-2	17	TRBD1	TRBJ1-3	TGTGCCAGCAGCCACCGGGACAGGTTAAGAGGTGGAAACACCATATATTTT	CASSHRDRLRGGNTIYF
NA	TRBV12-3/TRBV12-4	12	NA	TRBJ1-1	TGTGCCAGCAGTCTTCTGAACACTGAAGCTTTCTTT	CASSLLNTEAFF
once	TRBV28	15	TRBD1	TRBJ1-6	TGTGCCAGCAGTTTAGGGACAGGGGGTAATTCACCCCTCCACTTT	CASSLGTGGNSPLHF
NA	TRBV19	14	NA	TRBJ2-1	TGTGCCAGTAGTACGGGCCAACTTAGCAATGAGCAGTTCTTC	CASSTGQLSNEQFF
NA	TRBV19	15	NA	TRBJ1-5	TGTGCCAGTAAGGGTATGGGACTTAGCAATCAGCCCCAGCATTTT	CASKGMGLSNQPQHF
few	TRBV5-4	15	TRBD1	TRBJ1-6	TGTGCCAGCAGCGCGGGACAGGCCGAGGGTTCACCCCTCCACTTT	CASSAGQAEGSPLHF
NA	TRBV3-1/TRBV3-2	14	NA	TRBJ2-7	TGTGCCAGCAGCCCCGCCCAGGGTTCCTACGAGCAGTACTTC	CASSPAQGSYEQYF
NA	TRBV27	12	NA	TRBJ2-5	TGTGCCAGCAGGGCAAGGGGGGAGACCCAGTACTTC	CASRARGETQYF
NA	TRBV11-2	15	NA	TRBJ2-7	TGTGCCAGCAGCCAGGGGAGGGGTAGCTCCTACGAGCAGTACTTC	CASSQGRGSSYEQYF
NA	TRBV6-5	13	NA	TRBJ2-7	TGTGCCAGCAGTATAAGGGTTGGCTACGAGCAGTACTTC	CASSIRVGYEQYF
NA	TRBV6-1	16	TRBD1	TRBJ2-2	TGTGCCAGCAGCGAACGGACAGGGAGGAACACCGGGGAGCTGTTTTTT	CASSERTGRNTGELFF
NA	TRBV5-4	16	NA	TRBJ1-2	TGTGCCAGCAGCTTGCGAGTGGCAGGGTTTAACTATGGCTACACCTTC	CASSLRVAGFNYGYTF
few	TRBV29-1	12	NA	TRBJ1-5	TGCAGCGTTAAATCGGGAACTCAGCCCCAGCATTTT	CSVKSGTQPQHF
once	TRBV19	12	NA	TRBJ2-7	TGTGCCAGTAGTATGAACCCCTACGAGCAGTACTTC	CASSMNPYEQYF
NA	TRBV25-1	14	TRBD1	TRBJ2-2	TGTGCCAGCAAGGACAGGTCGAACACCGGGGAGCTGTTTTTT	CASKDRSNTGELFF
NA	TRBV27	14	TRBD1	TRBJ1-3	TGTGCCAGCAGTTTTACAGGGGGGGGAAACACCATATATTTT	CASSFTGGGNTIYF
NA	TRBV11-2	15	NA	TRBJ2-7	TGTGCCAGCAGCTTATCCCGGGCCCGCGGCTACGAGCAGTACTTC	CASSLSRARGYEQYF
NA	TRBV28	8	NA	TRBJ1-2	TGTGCAAACTATGGCTACACCTTC	CANYGYTF
once	TRBV27	16	TRBD2	TRBJ2-5	TGTGCCAGCAGTCTGACTAGCGGGGGGCCCGGGGAGACCCAGTACTTC	CASSLTSGGPGETQYF
NA	TRBV28	12	NA	TRBJ2-1	TGTGCCAGCAGTGTGGGTTACAATGAGCAGTTCTTC	CASSVGYNEQFF
NA	TRBV12-3/TRBV12-4	13	NA	TRBJ2-2	TGTGCCAGCAGAACAGGGTACACCGGGGAGCTGTTTTTT	CASRTGYTGELFF
once	TRBV4-1	15	TRBD2	TRBJ2-7	TGCGCCAGCAGCCAGTTCGAACTAGCGGCCTACGAGCAGTACTTC	CASSQFELAAYEQYF
NA	TRBV14	16	NA	TRBJ1-6	TGTGCCAGCAGCCACCAAGGGAGCTCCTATAATTCACCCCTCCACTTT	CASSHQGSSYNSPLHF